Shown below are 26 T cell receptor beta chains from a single sample sequenced in a study of shared clonotypes between healthy human individuals (dated by TCRdb to 2020 to 2022). Receptors were amplified or captured by the immunoSEQ multiplex PCR assay. What TCRdb holds here is the immuneACCESS table cut down to in-frame rearrangements. Part of the clones is not present; checked against another copy, under half of the missing clones reflect an unresolved V gene, and the others are unexplained. The table for this sample lists about 2.3 million clones; more than 80% of them were counted only once. The ten largest clones add up to about 0.41% of the sample. Sequencing was performed on naive CD4+ T cells from PBMCs. According to the study, the label for this sample's cell subset or site signals: CD45RA+ positively selected. The receptors come from a man aged 18 to 30 in good health. Some clones in this sample may be carry-over from other donors' samples.

The V call is TRBV15, the J call TRBJ2-1; no reliable D call. Trimming removed 1 base at V and 9 bases at J, with 7 bases between. The CDR3 length is 12 residues. Germline CDR1 reads LNHNV; CDR2 reads YYDKDF (reference sequence). The CDR3, as DNA: TGTGCCACCAGCAGAGGGGTGACTGAGCAGTTCTTC. Amino acids: CATSRGVTEQFF.

The V gene is TRBV5-4, the J gene TRBJ2-2, with 8 bases lining up with TRBD1. The CDR3 is 17 residues long. J gave up 0 bases and V 0 bases, and 4 bases lay outside the gene matches. Germline CDR1 reads SGHNT; CDR2 reads YYREEE (reference sequence). The CDR3 here is CASSLGPGGANTGELFF. Written as DNA, the CDR3 is TGTGCCAGCAGCTTGGGACCAGGGGGCGCGAACACCGGGGAGCTGTTTTTT.

V gene TRBV7-2 combines with J gene TRBJ2-2; a possible D gene is TRBD2 (6 bases). This CDR3 contains 16 residues. The ends were cut back, 1 base at V and 1 base at J, with 10 bases in the middle. The germline CDR1 and CDR2 sequences are SGHTA and FQGNSA. CDR3 loop: CASSLVAAGNTGELFF. For the CDR3, the DNA is TGTGCCAGCAGCTTAGTAGCGGCCGGGAACACCGGGGAGCTGTTTTTT.

This sequence joins TRBV7-9 and TRBJ1-4; no clear D. In germline, CDR1 is SEHNR, CDR2 FQNEAQ (reference sequence). V shed 1 base and J shed 6 bases, with 9 bases lying between them. This CDR3 has 14 amino acids. CDR3: CASSLGGKDEKLFF. CDR3 DNA: TGTGCCAGCAGCTTAGGCGGGAAGGATGAAAAACTGTTTTTT. The whole variable domain, filled in from reference TRBV7-9 and TRBJ1-4, reads DTGVSQNPRHKITKRGQNVTFRCDPISEHNRLYWYRQTLGQGPEFLTYFQNEAQLEKSRLLSDRFSAERPKGSFSTLEIQRTEQGDSAMYLCASSLGGKDEKLFFGSGTQLSVL.

This clone has only one observation. The V and J genes are TRBV28 and TRBJ2-3; no clear D gene. The germline V and J ends were trimmed by 2 bases and 2 bases, with 8 bases remaining between them. CDR3 size: 14 residues. CDR1 is MDHEN and CDR2 is SYDVKM in the germline V gene. The CDR3 region is CASSLERPTDTQYF. The CDR3 coding sequence is TGTGCCAGCAGTTTAGAACGTCCCACAGATACGCAGTATTTT. Full variable domain (rest looked up from reference TRBV28 and TRBJ2-3): DVKVTQSSRYLVKRTGEKVFLECVQDMDHENMFWYRQDPGLGLRLIYFSYDVKMKEKGDIPEGYSVSREKKERFSLILESASTNQTSMYLCASSLERPTDTQYFGPGTRLTVL.

The genes are TRBV9 and TRBJ2-5; D is undetermined. The closer fit of TRBJ2-7 to the DNA end suggests the J call may be wrong. The CDR3 is 12 amino acids. Germline loops: CDR1 SGDLS, CDR2 YYNGEE. CDR3 sequence reads: CASSTRVYEQYF. CDR3 in DNA: TGTGCCAGCAGTACACGGGTCTACGAGCAGTACTTC.

This chain links TRBV2 with TRBJ1-1, with TRBD1 matching over 8 bases. The germline V gene encodes CDR1 SNHLY and CDR2 FYNNEI. Germline trimming cut 10 bases from V and 1 base from J; bases unmatched to any gene: 11. The CDR3 has 15 residues. DNA for the CDR3: TGTGCCACTAGTGAATTAGGACAGGGGAACACTGAAGCTTTCTTT. Protein: CATSELGQGNTEAFF.

This rearrangement joins TRBV2 to TRBJ2-5; 7 nucleotides match TRBD1. This CDR3 has 14 residues. J gave up 4 bases and V 7 bases, and 9 bases lay outside the gene matches. From germline, CDR1 is SNHLY and CDR2 FYNNEI. CDR3 nucleotide sequence: TGTGCCAGCATCGGCGACAGGGTCGGAGAGACCCAGTACTTC. Translating gives CASIGDRVGETQYF.

This clone was detected only once. V gene TRBV7-9 combines with J gene TRBJ1-1; 9 nucleotides match TRBD1. The CDR3 runs 16 residues. The junction had 8 bases not matched to a gene; V was cut back by 5 bases and J by 1 base. Germline assignment: CDR1 SEHNR and CDR2 FQNEAQ (reference sequence). CDR3 bases: TGTGCCAGCAGCCCGGGACAGGGAAACCAGAACACTGAAGCTTTCTTT. This translates into CASSPGQGNQNTEAFF.

V gene TRBV6-5 combines with J gene TRBJ1-3; D gene ambiguous. There are 13 residues in the CDR3. The germline CDR1 and CDR2 sequences are MNHEY and SVGAGI. The V end lost 10 bases, the J end lost 0 bases, and 10 bases lay between the germline ends. CDR3 loop: CATSALSGNTIYF. The CDR3 DNA sequence: TGTGCCACCTCGGCCCTCTCTGGAAACACCATATATTTT.

This chain uses TRBV18 with TRBJ1-2, with D tentatively TRBD1 (6 bases). Germline V CDR1 and CDR2: KGHSH, LQKENI. The CDR3 length is 13 residues. The ends were cut back, 2 bases at V and 2 bases at J, with 6 bases in the middle. CDR3 coding DNA: TGTGCCAGCTCACCAACAGGGAACTATGGCTACACCTTC. Protein sequence: CASSPTGNYGYTF. The variable domain in full, with the rest retrieved from reference TRBV18 and TRBJ1-2, is NAGVMQNPRHLVRRRGQEARLRCSPMKGHSHVYWYRQLPEEGLKFMVYLQKENIIDESGMPKERFSAEFPKEGPSILRIQQVVRGDSAAYFCASSPTGNYGYTFGSGTRLTVV.

The rearrangement uses TRBV9 and TRBJ2-7, with D uncertain. The CDR3 extends over 13 amino acids. In germline, CDR1 is SGDLS, CDR2 YYNGEE. V was shortened by 2 bases and J by 2 bases, with 8 bases between the two germline ends. The CDR3 reads CASSVGSPYEQYF. The CDR3 region has the DNA TGTGCCAGCAGCGTTGGGTCCCCCTACGAGCAGTACTTC. The whole variable domain, filled in from reference TRBV9 and TRBJ2-7, reads DSGVTQTPKHLITATGQRVTLRCSPRSGDLSVYWYQQSLDQGLQFLIQYYNGEERAKGNILERFSAQQFPDLHSELNLSSLELGDSALYFCASSVGSPYEQYFGPGTRLTVT.

The chain couples TRBV29-1 to TRBJ1-2; D might be TRBD1 (5 bases). The CDR3 is 14 amino acids. The germline CDR1 and CDR2 sequences are SQVTM and ANQGSEA. V was trimmed by 0 bases and J by 5 bases, leaving 13 bases between them. The CDR3 loop reads CSVEDKEGVYGYTF. CDR3 DNA sequence: TGCAGCGTTGAAGATAAGGAAGGGGTTTATGGCTACACCTTC.

CDR3 bases: TGCGCCAGCAGCTTATTAGTTGGAAACACCATATATTTT. Amino acid sequence: CASSLLVGNTIYF. V gene TRBV5-1 combines with J gene TRBJ1-3; D gene ambiguous. The CDR3 loop spans 13 amino acids. Germline V lookup: CDR1 SGHRS, CDR2 YFSETQ. The V and J ends lost 2 bases and 3 bases respectively, with 6 bases between them.

The rearrangement joins TRBV19 to TRBJ2-2; 8 bases align to TRBD2. This CDR3 contains 13 residues. The germline gives CDR1 LNHDA, CDR2 SQIVND (reference sequence). The V gene end was trimmed by 9 bases and the J gene end by 1 base; junction bases not matched to a gene: 1. CDR3 sequence reads: CASGRGNTGELFF. CDR3 bases: TGTGCCAGCGGGAGGGGGAACACCGGGGAGCTGTTTTTT.

This clone was seen only once. The chain employs TRBV5-8 and TRBJ1-5; D gene ambiguous. The CDR3 consists of 16 residues. With 0 bases removed from V and 1 base from J, the gap between germline ends came to 11 bases. Germline-derived CDR1 and CDR2 are SGHTS and YDEGEE. CDR3 amino acids: CASSLARRRSNQPQHF. The CDR3 coding sequence is TGTGCCAGCAGCTTGGCGCGGAGACGCAGCAATCAGCCCCAGCATTTT.

The gene calls are TRBV28 and TRBJ1-3; D possibly corresponds to TRBD1 (5 bases). V dropped 7 bases and J dropped 6 bases, with 13 bases sitting between them. The germline V gene has CDR1 MDHEN and CDR2 SYDVKM. The CDR3 totals 13 residues. The CDR3 nucleotides read TGTGCCAGCACTTCGACAGAGACAAACACCATATATTTT. Translated: CASTSTETNTIYF.

The rearrangement links TRBV28 to TRBJ1-5; tentative D call: TRBD1 (6 bases). The CDR3 is 16 residues long. CDR1 and CDR2 from the germline V gene are MDHEN and SYDVKM. V lost 5 bases and J 2 bases, leaving 16 bases between the germline ends. The CDR3 region has the DNA TGTGCCAGCAGTCCAGGGGATCTCGCGGGCAATCAGCCCCAGCATTTT. Amino acid sequence: CASSPGDLAGNQPQHF.

The gene calls are TRBV7-2 and TRBJ2-7; D unresolved. CDR3 length: 14 residues. The V end was cut by 5 bases, the J end by 0 bases, with 11 bases between. Germline V CDR1 and CDR2: SGHTA, FQGNSA. The DNA for the CDR3 is TGTGCCAGCAGCCCCGTGCGGATCTCCTACGAGCAGTACTTC. Translating gives CASSPVRISYEQYF.

This clone appeared a single time. Here the CDR3 DNA reads TGTGCCAGCAGCTTACTACCCTTGGGACAGGGGGGCGAGCAGTACTTC. Protein product: CASSLLPLGQGGEQYF. The chain carries TRBV11-2 and TRBJ2-7, with 11 nucleotides matching TRBD1. V lost 2 bases, J lost 6 bases, and 9 bases stayed unmatched. The CDR3 loop spans 16 amino acids. Germline values: CDR1 SGHAT, CDR2 FQNNGV. The full variable domain, with the rest looked up from reference TRBV11-2 and TRBJ2-7, is EAGVAQSPRYKIIEKRQSVAFWCNPISGHATLYWYQQILGQGPKLLIQFQNNGVVDDSQLPKDRFSAERLKGVDSTLKIQPAKLEDSAVYLCASSLLPLGQGGEQYFGPGTRLTVT.

The chain is built from TRBV10-3 and TRBJ1-1; 9 bases map to TRBD1. The CDR3 consists of 16 residues. Trimming at V came to 3 bases and at J to 4 bases, leaving 9 bases not matched to a gene. Germline CDR1 ENHRY, CDR2 SYGVKD. The CDR3 DNA is TGTGCCATCAGTGAACCAGGACAGGGGTATGTCACTGAAGCTTTCTTT. Protein sequence: CAISEPGQGYVTEAFF.

The chain uses TRBV7-2 and TRBJ2-7; 8 positions agree with TRBD1. Trimming cost V 5 bases and J 9 bases; bases outside gene matches: 9. Germline V lookup: CDR1 SGHTA, CDR2 FQGNSA. CDR3 length: 13 residues. The CDR3 bases are TGTGCCAGCAGCCCCGGACAGGGTTGGAGGCAGTACTTC. Translated: CASSPGQGWRQYF. The variable domain in full, completed from reference TRBV7-2 and TRBJ2-7, reads GAGVSQSPSNKVTEKGKDVELRCDPISGHTALYWYRQSLGQGLEFLIYFQGNSAPDKSGLPSDRFSAERTGGSVSTLTIQRTQQEDSAVYLCASSPGQGWRQYFGPGTRLTVT.

The chain links TRBV28 to TRBJ1-1; tentative D call: TRBD1 (5 bases). The CDR3 extends over 13 amino acids. CDR1 MDHEN and CDR2 SYDVKM come from the germline V gene. V lost 7 bases and J 3 bases, leaving 12 bases between the germline ends. The DNA of the CDR3 is TGTGCCAGCACCACCCCGGGGCACACTGAAGCTTTCTTT. It codes for CASTTPGHTEAFF.

This clone was seen a few times. The chain recombines TRBV30 with TRBJ1-1; the D is unclear. V dropped 0 bases and J dropped 5 bases, with 13 bases sitting between them. The length of the CDR3 is 14 residues. The V gene's germline CDR1 is GTSNPN and CDR2 SVGIG (reference sequence). The CDR3 spells CAWSVGGFRTEAFF. DNA of the CDR3: TGTGCCTGGAGTGTAGGCGGGTTCCGAACTGAAGCTTTCTTT.

V usage is TRBV7-9 and J usage is TRBJ1-4; 7 nucleotides match TRBD1. CDR1 SEHNR and CDR2 FQNEAQ come from the germline V gene (reference sequence). V lost 2 bases, J lost 12 bases, and 3 bases stayed unmatched. The CDR3 loop spans 12 amino acids. CDR3 region: CASSLPQGELFF. DNA for the CDR3: TGTGCCAGCAGCTTACCCCAGGGGGAACTGTTTTTT.

The V and J genes are TRBV25-1 and TRBJ2-1, with 11 bases matching TRBD2. Germline trimming cut 5 bases from V and 4 bases from J; bases unmatched to any gene: 7. The CDR3 has 16 residues. Germline V gene data show CDR1 as MGHDK and CDR2 as SYGVNS. DNA of the CDR3: TGTGCCAGCAGTAACACCGGGACTAGCGGATACAATGAGCAGTTCTTC. It codes for CASSNTGTSGYNEQFF.